This TCR beta chain was documented in a study of cytomegalovirus exposure and HLA in healthy donors. Overall study: Most genotyped donors, roughly 80% of around 370, had Caucasian-associated genetic ancestry. Findings and limits, study-wide: Some TCR beta chains (about 170 of them) were listed as cytomegalovirus-associated. Most of the CMV-associated TCR beta chains (in a later analysis) appeared to be HLA-restricted. Analyses of presence/absence relied on an assumption of roughly uniform sequencing depth across donors.

A multiplex PCR was run with 60 Vbeta primers and 13 Jbeta primers. Clones were sequenced by immunoSEQ multiplex PCR, and TCRdb holds only the in-frame ones, with some missing. The sample includes 300,000 or so clones, approximately 84% of them seen just once. Regarding this clone: Antigen unknown. In the same sample, other DNA sequences code for this CDR3.

V dropped 4 bases and J dropped 4; count of bases not matched to a gene: 4. The germline V gene has CDR1 SQVTM and CDR2 ANQGSEA. This CDR3 spans 13 amino acids. The chain links TRBV29-1 to TRBJ2-1, with 7 bases lining up with TRBD2. Sequencing used PBMCs. This receptor was obtained from a woman aged 40-49 years in good health and CMV-seropositive. CDR3 region: CSVGGGGYNEQFF. The CDR3 region has the DNA TGCAGCGTTGGGGGGGGAGGATACAATGAGCAGTTCTTC.